This TCR beta chain was obtained from a study of response to subunit inactivated influenza vaccine. CDR1 and CDR2 (germline): SGHTA, FQGNSA. Trimming at V came to 5 bases and at J to 0 bases, leaving 9 bases not matched to a gene. This CDR3 is built from 16 residues. TCRdb ran MiXCR on the RT-PCR reads and lists one entry per CDR3 protein. Here the sample spans around 650,000 distinct CDR3 sequences, roughly 14% being singletons. Turning to this clonotype: What it binds is not known.

Study-level points and caveats: Authors proposed each seasonal influenza vaccination draws in few new T cells.

The source material was PBMCs from blood, sampled about 12 days after vaccination. This TCR derives from a man aged 50-60 years who received an inactivated influenza vaccine. V usage is TRBV7-2 and J usage is TRBJ2-5, with TRBD2 matching 7 bases. For the CDR3, the DNA is TGTGCCAGCAGCCGACCCCCGGGAGGTTACCAAGAGACCCAGTACTTC. Translated: CASSRPPGGYQETQYF.